The clone carrying this T cell receptor (beta chain) has only a few counts. What it binds is unknown. These data originate in a study of somatic mutations in cytotoxic T cells in rheumatoid arthritis. Study findings and constraints: The top CD8+ clone topped 20% of CD8+ cells in about an eighth of the roughly 60 patients. Expanded CD8+ clones had unknown antigen targets.

Sequenced by immunoSEQ multiplex PCR; TCRdb stores in-frame clones only, minus some. This table holds 6,000 to 9,000 clones, roughly 70% found once. The TCR sequence derives from an adult with rheumatoid arthritis. Sequencing was carried out using CD8+ T cells sorted from blood.

The CDR3 here is CASSWSDGETQYF. The CDR3 nucleotides read TGTGCCAGCAGTTGGTCTGATGGGGAGACCCAGTACTTC. The chain combines TRBV6-5 with TRBJ2-5; the D is unclear. The CDR3 is 13 amino acids. V lost 4 bases and J lost 5, with 11 bases in between. Germline V lookup: CDR1 MNHEY, CDR2 SVGAGI.